The present T cell receptor beta chain was sequenced within a study of vaccination and CD4 T cells after COVID-19. Study details: Convalescent donors were composed of six males and four females, of whom two were Hispanic. Cultures that served as controls received a CEFX pool, an HIV-1 Nef pool, or no peptide.

The treatment is: roughly 10-day PBMC culture with coronavirus spike peptide pools or control peptides (ViraFEST assay). Study-level points and caveats: Median numbers of SARS-CoV-2-reactive clonotypes increased from roughly 21 to 40 (not a significant change).

The germline V gene has CDR1 SGHAT and CDR2 FQNNGV. The length of the CDR3 is 15 residues. Between the trimmed V and J ends, which lost 3 bases and 1 base, there was a span of 12 bases. The Oncomine TCR Beta short-read assay was applied to DNA of cultured CD4+ T cells. MiXCR was run by TCRdb on the PCR reads, yielding one entry per CDR3 protein. In the table there are approximately 15,000 distinct CDR3 sequences, about 44% of which are singletons. Regarding this clonotype: Antigen: not known.

Sequencing input: CD4+ T cells from blood, cultured in vitro. The source is a human donor who had recovered from COVID-19. This sequence joins TRBV11-2 and TRBJ1-1, with D unclear. The CDR3 bases are TGTGCCAGCAGCTTGTACAGATTTCCGAACACTGAAGCTTTCTTT. It is translated as CASSLYRFPNTEAFF.